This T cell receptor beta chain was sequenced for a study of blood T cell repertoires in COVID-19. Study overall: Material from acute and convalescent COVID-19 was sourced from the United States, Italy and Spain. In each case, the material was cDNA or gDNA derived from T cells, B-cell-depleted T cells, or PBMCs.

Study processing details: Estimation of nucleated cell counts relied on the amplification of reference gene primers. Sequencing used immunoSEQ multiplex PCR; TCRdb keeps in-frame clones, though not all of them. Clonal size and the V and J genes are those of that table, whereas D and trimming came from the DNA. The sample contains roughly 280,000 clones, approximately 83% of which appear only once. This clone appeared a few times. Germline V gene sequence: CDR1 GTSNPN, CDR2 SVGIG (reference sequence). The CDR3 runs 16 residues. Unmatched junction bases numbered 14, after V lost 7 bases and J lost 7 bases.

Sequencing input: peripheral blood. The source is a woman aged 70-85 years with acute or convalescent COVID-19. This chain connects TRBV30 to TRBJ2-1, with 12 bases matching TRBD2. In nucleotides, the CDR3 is TGTGCCTCCACTCACTCCCTAGCGGGGGGGCGAAATGAGCAGTTCTTC. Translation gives CASTHSLAGGRNEQFF.